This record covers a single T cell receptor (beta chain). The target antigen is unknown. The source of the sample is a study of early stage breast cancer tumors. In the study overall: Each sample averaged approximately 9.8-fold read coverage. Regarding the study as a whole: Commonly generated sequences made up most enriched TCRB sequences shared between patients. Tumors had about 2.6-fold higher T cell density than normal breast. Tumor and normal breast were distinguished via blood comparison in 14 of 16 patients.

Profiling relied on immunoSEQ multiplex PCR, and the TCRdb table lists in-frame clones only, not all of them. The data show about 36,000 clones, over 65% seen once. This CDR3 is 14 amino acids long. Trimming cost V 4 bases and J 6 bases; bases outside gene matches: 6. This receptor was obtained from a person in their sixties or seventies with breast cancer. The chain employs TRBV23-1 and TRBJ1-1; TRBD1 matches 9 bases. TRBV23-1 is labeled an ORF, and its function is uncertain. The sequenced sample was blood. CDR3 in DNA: TGCGCCAGCAGTCCGGGACAGGGTAGGCCTGAAGCTTTCTTT. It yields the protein CASSPGQGRPEAFF.